This T cell receptor beta chain was retrieved from a study of early T cells in non-severe SARS-CoV-2 infection. This clonotype was picked up many times. Individual cDNA molecules received unique molecular identifiers. TCRdb ran MiXCR on the 5' RACE reads and lists one entry per CDR3 protein. This table holds around 44,000 distinct CDR3 sequences, around a tenth found once. The CDR3 consists of 14 residues. V shed 6 bases and J 7 bases; nucleotides not matched to a gene: 9. This TCR derives from an adult who was a healthcare worker with PCR-confirmed SARS-CoV-2 infection or an uninfected control (not recorded which). The rearrangement uses TRBV12-3 or TRBV12-4 and TRBJ1-5; 7 bases align to TRBD1. Sequencing input: whole blood. The CDR3 protein is CASRNDRANQPQHF. CDR3 sequence (DNA): TGTGCCAGCAGAAATGACAGGGCGAACCAGCCCCAGCATTTT.